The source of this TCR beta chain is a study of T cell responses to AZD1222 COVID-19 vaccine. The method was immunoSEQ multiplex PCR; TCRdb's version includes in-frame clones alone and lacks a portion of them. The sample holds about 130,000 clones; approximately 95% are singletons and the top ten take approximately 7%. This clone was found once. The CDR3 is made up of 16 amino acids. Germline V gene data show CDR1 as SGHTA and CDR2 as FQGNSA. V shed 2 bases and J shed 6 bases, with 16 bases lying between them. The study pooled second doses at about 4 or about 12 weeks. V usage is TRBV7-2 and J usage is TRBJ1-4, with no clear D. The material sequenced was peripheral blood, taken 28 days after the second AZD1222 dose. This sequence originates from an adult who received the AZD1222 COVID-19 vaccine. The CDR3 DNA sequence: TGTGCCAGCAGCTTAAAAACGGTCCGTAAGGATGAAAAACTGTTTTTT. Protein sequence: CASSLKTVRKDEKLFF.